The 26 T cell receptor beta chains below were found in one sample sequenced in a study of cytomegalovirus exposure and HLA in healthy donors. Primers: 60 Vbeta forward and 13 Jbeta reverse. Assay: immunoSEQ multiplex PCR; the TCRdb copy retains only in-frame clones and omits some. The profile shows approximately 130,000 clones, about 69% of them singletons. Sequenced input: PBMCs. All receptors come from a man aged 25 to 40 in good health and CMV-seronegative.

This rearrangement joins TRBV5-6 to TRBJ1-4; maybe TRBD1 (6 bases). The germline V gene has CDR1 SGHDT and CDR2 YYEEEE. Trimming cost V 2 bases and J 3 bases, with 11 bases left between them. This CDR3 is built from 15 residues. The CDR3 sequence is CASSLRQAPNEKLFF. CDR3 DNA: TGTGCCAGCAGCTTAAGACAGGCACCTAATGAAAAACTGTTTTTT.

This chain links TRBV6-5 with TRBJ1-4; the match to TRBD1 covers 7 bases. The CDR3 sequence is 14 residues long. The germline CDR1 and CDR2 sequences are MNHEY and SVGAGI. The V segment lost 2 bases and the J segment 11 bases; nucleotides outside the gene matches: 8. CDR3 sequence: CASSYGDTGVKLFF. CDR3 coding DNA: TGTGCCAGCAGTTACGGCGATACAGGGGTTAAACTGTTTTTT.

CDR3 sequence reads: CSVEISGGEQYF. As DNA, the CDR3 is TGCAGCGTTGAAATCTCAGGGGGTGAGCAGTACTTC. The chain couples TRBV29-1 to TRBJ2-7, with 7 bases that match TRBD1. V gave up 2 bases and J gave up 7 bases; unmatched junction bases: 5. Germline V gene sequence: CDR1 SQVTM, CDR2 ANQGSEA. The CDR3 is 12 residues long.

J is TRBJ1-5 and V is TRBV2; no reliable D call. This CDR3 spans 15 amino acids. Germline V gene data show CDR1 as SNHLY and CDR2 as FYNNEI. V lost 6 bases and J 2 bases, leaving 14 bases between the germline ends. This chain's CDR3 is CASRSDNGGNQPQHF. For the CDR3, the DNA is TGTGCCAGCAGATCGGATAACGGGGGCAATCAGCCCCAGCATTTT.

This sequence joins TRBV4-3 and TRBJ1-4; TRBD1 might be the D (6 bases). Germline V CDR1 and CDR2: LGHNA, YSLEER. V was trimmed by 4 bases and J by 1 base, leaving 10 bases between them. CDR3 length: 15 residues. The CDR3 bases are TGCGCCAGCAGCCCGTCGACAGGAACTAATGAAAAACTGTTTTTT. Amino acids: CASSPSTGTNEKLFF.

The chain has TRBV28 and TRBJ1-6; D may be TRBD1 (5 bases). The length of the CDR3 is 15 residues. V dropped 6 bases and J dropped 9 bases, with 18 bases sitting between them. In germline, CDR1 is MDHEN, CDR2 SYDVKM. CDR3 residues: CASRPSGGKSSPLHF. In nucleotides, the CDR3 is TGTGCCAGCAGACCCTCGGGGGGGAAGAGTTCACCCCTCCACTTT.

The chain links TRBV6-6 to TRBJ1-1, with 7 bases lining up with TRBD1. With 7 bases clipped from V and 8 bases from J, the junction kept 13 bases outside the gene matches. Looked up from germline, CDR1 is MNHNY and CDR2 is SVGAGI (reference sequence). The CDR3 is made up of 14 amino acids. The CDR3 bases are TGTGCCAGCAACACCAGGGCAGGGGGAGACGAAGCTTTCTTT. Encoded protein: CASNTRAGGDEAFF.

This chain links TRBV6-6 with TRBJ1-5; D uncertain. CDR1 and CDR2 (germline): MNHNY, SVGAGI (reference sequence). Trimming shortened V by 1 base and J by 0 bases, and 7 bases separated the two germline ends. The CDR3 sequence is 15 residues long. For the CDR3, the DNA is TGTGCCAGCAGTTACTTGTCGGGTAGCAATCAGCCCCAGCATTTT. Protein sequence: CASSYLSGSNQPQHF.

This clone was recorded once. The chain links TRBV6-4 to TRBJ2-7; D ambiguous. Per the germline V gene, CDR1 is MRHNA and CDR2 is SNTAGT. V shed 0 bases and J shed 3 bases, with 3 bases lying between them. CDR3 size: 12 residues. The CDR3 is CASSDSYYEQYF. DNA of the CDR3: TGTGCCAGCAGTGACTCATACTACGAGCAGTACTTC.

This chain connects TRBV6-5 to TRBJ2-3, with TRBD2 as a possible D gene (7 bases). The CDR3 is 16 amino acids. Trimming removed 2 bases from V and 2 bases from J, with 14 bases in between. Germline loops: CDR1 MNHEY, CDR2 SVGAGI. The CDR3, as DNA: TGTGCCAGCAGTTACGGGGGGGCCAACCCCACAGATACGCAGTATTTT. Its translation: CASSYGGANPTDTQYF.

The chain couples TRBV29-1 to TRBJ2-1, with D possibly being TRBD2 (5 bases). V lost 4 bases to trimming and J lost 7 bases, with 8 bases between them. The CDR3 covers 11 residues. Germline loops: CDR1 SQVTM, CDR2 ANQGSEA. Written as DNA, the CDR3 is TGCAGCGTTGGACGAGGGAATGAGCAGTTCTTC. It translates to CSVGRGNEQFF.

The rearrangement links TRBV7-2 to TRBJ2-7; 7 bases agree with TRBD2. Germline-derived CDR1 and CDR2 are SGHTA and FQGNSA. The CDR3 loop spans 15 amino acids. With 0 bases clipped from V and 6 bases from J, the junction kept 8 bases outside the gene matches. This CDR3 reads CASSLAYQRGSEQYF. CDR3 DNA: TGTGCCAGCAGCTTAGCGTACCAGCGGGGCTCCGAGCAGTACTTC.

This chain joins TRBV10-3 and TRBJ2-3, with 11 bases lining up with TRBD2. Germline V gene sequence: CDR1 ENHRY, CDR2 SYGVKD. V lost 0 bases, J lost 2 bases, and 10 bases stayed unmatched. This CDR3 comprises 19 residues. The CDR3 DNA reads TGTGCCATCAGTGAGTCGCCCCCCCTAGCGGGGGGTCACACAGATACGCAGTATTTT. Its protein product is CAISESPPLAGGHTDTQYF.

The rearrangement joins TRBV6-5 to TRBJ2-7, with 8 bases identical to TRBD1. Unmatched junction bases numbered 10, after V lost 6 bases and J lost 6 bases. Germline V gene sequence: CDR1 MNHEY, CDR2 SVGAGI. CDR3 size: 14 residues. The CDR3 DNA reads as TGTGCCAGCAGAGATGGGCAGGGGGCTTTCGAGCAGTACTTC. This encodes CASRDGQGAFEQYF.

The rearrangement links TRBV5-3 to TRBJ2-1; perhaps TRBD1 as D (5 bases). TRBV5-3 is filed as an ORF, its function uncertain. The V gene lost 0 bases and the J gene lost 3 bases, with 13 bases spanning the gap. CDR3 size: 16 residues. CDR3 coding DNA: TGTGCCAGAAGCTTGGATGTGGCGGACAACTACAATGAGCAGTTCTTC. Its translation is CARSLDVADNYNEQFF.

This chain joins TRBV5-1 and TRBJ1-2; possible D gene TRBD1, 5 bases. Germline CDR1 and CDR2: SGHRS and YFSETQ. CDR3 size: 14 residues. V was clipped by 1 base and J by 2 bases, with 9 bases between them. DNA of the CDR3: TGCGCCAGCAGCTTGAGGTCAGGGAACTATGGCTACACCTTC. Its protein is CASSLRSGNYGYTF.

The chain employs TRBV7-2 and TRBJ2-5; 12 bases match TRBD2. This CDR3 has 14 residues. Germline trimming cut 8 bases from V and 5 bases from J; bases unmatched to any gene: 6. CDR1 is SGHTA, CDR2 FQGNSA, per germline. CDR3: CASGLAGLRETQYF. The CDR3 DNA reads TGTGCCAGCGGACTAGCGGGGTTAAGGGAGACCCAGTACTTC. Full variable domain (missing parts from reference TRBV7-2 and TRBJ2-5): GAGVSQSPSNKVTEKGKDVELRCDPISGHTALYWYRQSLGQGLEFLIYFQGNSAPDKSGLPSDRFSAERTGGSVSTLTIQRTQQEDSAVYLCASGLAGLRETQYFGPGTRLLVL.

The J gene is TRBJ1-5, the V gene TRBV6-1; 7 positions match TRBD1. V shed 6 bases and J 1 base; nucleotides not matched to a gene: 3. This CDR3 spans 14 amino acids. Looked up from germline, CDR1 is MNHNS and CDR2 is SASEGT. DNA of the CDR3: TGTGCCAGCAGAGGGGGCGGGAGCAATCAGCCCCAGCATTTT. Its translation: CASRGGGSNQPQHF.

V usage is TRBV5-1 and J usage is TRBJ2-5; D possibly corresponds to TRBD2 (6 bases). The ends were cut back, 1 base at V and 2 bases at J, with 18 bases in the middle. Germline loops: CDR1 SGHRS, CDR2 YFSETQ. The CDR3 sequence is 17 residues long. DNA for the CDR3: TGCGCCAGCAGCTTGTTATTGGGAAGAGGAGGGCAAGAGACCCAGTACTTC. It translates to CASSLLLGRGGQETQYF.

The chain is built from TRBV5-4 and TRBJ2-1, with 9 bases lining up with TRBD2. V shed 4 bases, J shed 5 bases, and the junction held 10 bases outside the gene matches. Germline loops: CDR1 SGHNT, CDR2 YYREEE (reference sequence). The CDR3 totals 16 residues. The CDR3 coding sequence is TGTGCCAGCAGCCAGGTGGCGGGAGGGGGGAACAATGAGCAGTTCTTC. This gives the protein CASSQVAGGGNNEQFF.

The rearrangement uses TRBV7-9 and TRBJ2-7; a possible D gene is TRBD1 (5 bases). V was cut by 5 bases and J by 0 bases, with 14 bases left in between. Germline V gene sequence: CDR1 SEHNR, CDR2 FQNEAQ (reference sequence). CDR3 length: 15 residues. The CDR3 DNA reads as TGTGCCAGCAGCGTACCGACAGATCCCTCCTACGAGCAGTACTTC. As protein: CASSVPTDPSYEQYF.

V gene TRBV9 combines with J gene TRBJ2-2; 11 bases line up with TRBD2. The germline gives CDR1 SGDLS, CDR2 YYNGEE. This CDR3 contains 18 residues. V lost 4 bases to trimming and J lost 5 bases; unmatched junction nucleotides: 13. CDR3 nucleotide sequence: TGTGCCAGCAGCCCACGGACACCGGGACTAGCGGCGACCGGGGAGCTGTTTTTT. This gives the protein CASSPRTPGLAATGELFF.

J is TRBJ2-5 and V is TRBV6-5; TRBD2 aligns across 12 bases. Germline V gives CDR1 MNHEY, CDR2 SVGAGI. The V gene end was trimmed by 4 bases and the J gene end by 4 bases; junction bases not matched to a gene: 7. The CDR3 contains 16 residues. The CDR3 region has the DNA TGTGCCAGCAGTTTGTTAACTAGCGGGGGGTCAGAGACCCAGTACTTC. It yields the protein CASSLLTSGGSETQYF.

The V gene is TRBV7-6, the J gene TRBJ1-1; possibly TRBD1 for D (6 bases). CDR3 size: 14 residues. Trimming removed 1 base from V and 2 bases from J, with 8 bases in between. Germline V gene sequence: CDR1 SGHVS, CDR2 FNYEAQ. CDR3 loop: CASSLEGENTEAFF. CDR3 DNA: TGTGCCAGCAGCTTAGAGGGGGAAAACACTGAAGCTTTCTTT.

The V and J genes are TRBV29-1 and TRBJ2-3; maybe TRBD2 (5 bases). The CDR3 is 16 amino acids. V was cut by 4 bases and J by 5 bases, with 22 bases left in between. Germline assignment: CDR1 SQVTM and CDR2 ANQGSEA. CDR3 loop: CSVGGAAGPHQDTQYF. The CDR3 coding sequence is TGCAGCGTTGGGGGAGCGGCGGGCCCTCATCAAGATACGCAGTATTTT.

This clone was counted between two and nine times. This chain joins TRBV29-1 and TRBJ2-3; 7 bases match TRBD2. Germline trimming cut 1 base from V and 3 bases from J; bases unmatched to any gene: 7. This CDR3 spans 15 amino acids. Germline-derived CDR1 and CDR2 are SQVTM and ANQGSEA. The CDR3 bases are TGCAGCGTTGAAGTGGGTCCGGGGGGTACAGATACGCAGTATTTT. Its translation: CSVEVGPGGTDTQYF.